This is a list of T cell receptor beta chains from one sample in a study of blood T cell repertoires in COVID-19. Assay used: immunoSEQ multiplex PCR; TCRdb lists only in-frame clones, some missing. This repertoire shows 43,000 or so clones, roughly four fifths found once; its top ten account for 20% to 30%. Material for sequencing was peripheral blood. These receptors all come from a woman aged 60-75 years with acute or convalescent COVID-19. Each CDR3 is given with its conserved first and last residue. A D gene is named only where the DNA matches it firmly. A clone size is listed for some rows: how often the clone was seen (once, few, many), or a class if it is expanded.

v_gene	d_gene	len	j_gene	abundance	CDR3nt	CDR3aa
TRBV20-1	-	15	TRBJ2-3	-	TGCAGTGCTAGTTCAGTCAGGACAGCCACAGATACGCAGTATTTT	CSASSVRTATDTQYF
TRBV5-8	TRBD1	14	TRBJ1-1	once	TGTGCCAGCAGCCCAGGTGACAGGGACACTGAAGCTTTCTTT	CASSPGDRDTEAFF
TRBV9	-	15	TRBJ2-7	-	TGTGCCAGCAGCGTAGCTCCTCAGGGGACCTACGAGCAGTACTTC	CASSVAPQGTYEQYF
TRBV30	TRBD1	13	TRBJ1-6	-	TGTGCCTGGAAGGACAGGGTGAATTCACCCCTCCACTTT	CAWKDRVNSPLHF
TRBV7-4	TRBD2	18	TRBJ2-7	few	TGTGCCAGCAGAGAGACAGGGTCACTAGCGGGTATCCGTGTCGAGCAGTACTTC	CASRETGSLAGIRVEQYF
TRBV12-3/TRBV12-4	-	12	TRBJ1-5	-	TGTGCCAGCACTGCATTGGGGCGGCCCCAGCATTTT	CASTALGRPQHF
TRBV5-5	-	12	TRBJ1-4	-	TGTGCCAGCAGCTCTCGTCATGAAAAACTGTTTTTT	CASSSRHEKLFF
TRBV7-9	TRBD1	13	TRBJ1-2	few	TGTGCCAGCAGCGTTGGGACAGCCTATGGCTACACCTTC	CASSVGTAYGYTF
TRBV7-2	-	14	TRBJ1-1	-	TGTGCCAGCAGTGGATGGAGGGGCAGAGGGGAAGCTTTCTTT	CASSGWRGRGEAFF
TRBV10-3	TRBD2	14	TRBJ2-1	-	TGTGCCATTCGGACTAGCGGGGGCTACAATGAGCAGTTCTTC	CAIRTSGGYNEQFF
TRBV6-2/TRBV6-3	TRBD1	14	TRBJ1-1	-	TGTGCCAGCAGCCTAGACAGGGTCAACACTGAAGCTTTCTTT	CASSLDRVNTEAFF
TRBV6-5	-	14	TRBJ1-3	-	TGTGCCAGCAGTACCAGGCCGGGAGGAAACACCATATATTTT	CASSTRPGGNTIYF
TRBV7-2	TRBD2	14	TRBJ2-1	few	TGTGCCAGCAGCTTAGTAGCGGGGGTCGATGAGCAGTTCTTC	CASSLVAGVDEQFF
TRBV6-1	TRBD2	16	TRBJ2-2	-	TGTGCCAGCAGTGATTCGGTAAAGGCGGGGGCCGGGGAGCTGTTTTTT	CASSDSVKAGAGELFF
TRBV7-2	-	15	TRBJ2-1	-	TGTGCCAGCAGCTTAGCGCTAGGTAATTACAATGAGCAGTTCTTC	CASSLALGNYNEQFF
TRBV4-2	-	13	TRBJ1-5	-	TGTGCCAGCAGCCAAGGCGTAGATCAGCCCCAGCATTTT	CASSQGVDQPQHF